The 13 T cell receptor beta chains presented below share a single source sample, sequenced in a study of tumor-infiltrating lymphocytes in primary liver carcinoma. Germline DNA was also extracted, and blood RNA was taken from unsorted whole blood. Production of TCR beta cDNA used approximately 0.55 ug total RNA together with a constant-region primer. Modified slightly, ARM-PCR produced TCR beta libraries over three nested multiplex PCR rounds. Investigators reported that the first two PCR rounds, at 10 cycles each, used TRBV1-TRBV30 forward primers with a C-beta reverse primer. TCRdb reprocessed the multiplex PCR reads via MiXCR and lists one record per CDR3 protein. Of 250,000 to 400,000 distinct CDR3 sequences listed, 55% to 65% are singletons. The sequencing input was peripheral blood. The receptors come from a man between 40 and 49 years old with primary liver carcinoma and hepatitis B virus infection.

About this clonotype itself: A read error may explain this, as a much larger clone is one base away. The rearrangement uses TRBV6-2 or TRBV6-3 and TRBJ1-5; D gene unclear. The V gene's germline CDR1 is MNHEY and CDR2 SVGEGT. This CDR3 has 15 amino acids. Trimming left V 5 bases short and J 5 bases short, with 16 bases between. CDR3 protein: CASSADGNAYQPQHF. The CDR3 nucleotides read TGTGCCAGCAGTGCGGACGGGAATGCCTATCAGCCCCAGCATTTT.

Concerning this clonotype itself: One junction end does not reproduce the germline sequence, and a read error may be involved. V and J are TRBV6-5 and TRBJ2-2; 7 bases align to TRBD1. The CDR3 covers 15 residues. Germline V gene data show CDR1 as MNHEY and CDR2 as SVGAGI. CDR3 bases: TGTGCCAGCAGTTTCCGACAACAGGGGCCCGGGGAGCTGATTTTT. Protein sequence: CASSFRQQGPGELIF.

A remark on this clonotype: A read error may be the cause here, since a much bigger clone is one base away. This chain uses TRBV5-1 with TRBJ2-2; D may match TRBD1 or TRBD2 (5 bases each). Germline CDR1 SGHRS, CDR2 YFSETQ. The CDR3 is 11 residues long. CDR3 in amino acids: CASATAGEMFF. DNA for the CDR3: TGCGCCAGCGCGACAGCCGGGGAGATGTTTTTT.

Remarks on this clonotype: A single base separates this from a much larger clone, so it may be a read error. The rearrangement joins TRBV5-4 to TRBJ2-1; 11 bases are a match to TRBD2. Germline CDR1 SGHNT, CDR2 YYREEE (reference sequence). The CDR3 is 15 residues long. The CDR3 DNA follows: TGTACCAGCAGCACAACTAGCGGGAGCACGGATGAGCAGTTCTTC. It translates to CTSSTTSGSTDEQFF.

Points on this clonotype: Here the CDR3 omits its conserved ending phenylalanine or tryptophan, so a read error is the likely source. The genes are TRBV11-2 and TRBJ2-3; D remains ambiguous. Per germline, CDR1 SGHAT and CDR2 FQNNGV. Trimming removed 8 bases at V and 2 bases at J, with 20 bases between. The CDR3 extends over 16 amino acids. The CDR3 DNA is TGTGCCAGCGGCAGAAGAAGTATAGGGAACACAGATACGCAGTATTTG. Translated: CASGRRSIGNTDTQYL.

Of note for this clonotype: The missing conserved phenylalanine or tryptophan at the end of this CDR3 makes a read error likely. V is TRBV6-2 or TRBV6-3 and J is TRBJ2-1; D is perhaps TRBD1 or TRBD2 (5 bases each). The CDR3 extends over 12 amino acids. The V and J ends lost 10 bases and 8 bases respectively, with 15 bases between them. Germline V gives CDR1 MNHEY, CDR2 SVGEGT. CDR3 in amino acids: CANRTTRHEQFL. CDR3 in DNA: TGTGCCAACAGGACCACTAGGCATGAGCAGTTCCTA.

Note on this clonotype: This could be a read error, since a much larger clone is one nucleotide away. V gene TRBV12-3 or TRBV12-4 combines with J gene TRBJ1-5, with TRBD1 matching 9 bases. The length of the CDR3 is 14 residues. This CDR3 is CASRRGQGNQSQHF. Written as DNA, the CDR3 is TGTGCCAGCAGGAGGGGACAGGGCAATCAGTCCCAGCATTTT.

Note on this clonotype: A single base separates this from a much larger clone, so it may be a read error. The rearrangement links TRBV7-9 to TRBJ1-1; a weak D match, TRBD1 (5 bases). Looked up from germline, CDR1 is SEHNR and CDR2 is FQNEAQ (reference sequence). The CDR3 length is 13 residues. The V end was cut by 3 bases, the J end by 10 bases, with 15 bases between. Here the CDR3 reads CASSFPGTTSAFF. CDR3 sequence (DNA): TGTGCCAGCAGCTTCCCGGGGACGACTTCAGCTTTCTTT.

This chain joins TRBV6-5 and TRBJ1-1; D is perhaps TRBD1 (6 bases). V was shortened by 0 bases and J by 4 bases, with 12 bases between the two germline ends. The germline V gene has CDR1 MNHEY and CDR2 SVGAGI. This CDR3 is built from 15 residues. In DNA, the CDR3 is TGTGCCAGCAGTTACTCGGGGACACGGGGCACTGAAGCTTTCTTT. Protein sequence: CASSYSGTRGTEAFF.

This sequence joins TRBV5-1 and TRBJ2-7; D perhaps matches TRBD2 (5 bases). This CDR3 has 16 residues. V was shortened by 0 bases and J by 7 bases, with 20 bases between the two germline ends. The germline V gene encodes CDR1 SGHRS and CDR2 YFSETQ. The CDR3 sequence is CASSLGLALPFKEQYF. The CDR3 nucleotides read TGCGCCAGCAGCTTGGGCCTAGCCCTACCCTTTAAGGAGCAGTACTTC.

This chain uses TRBV4-1 with TRBJ2-7; D might be TRBD1 (5 bases). This CDR3 spans 14 amino acids. V shed 1 base and J shed 3 bases, with 10 bases lying between them. Germline-derived CDR1 and CDR2 are MGHRA and YSYEKL. This chain's CDR3 is CASSQGTWGYEQYF. The DNA for the CDR3 is TGCGCCAGCAGCCAAGGGACATGGGGCTACGAGCAGTACTTC.

Details on this clonotype: The germline gene is not matched at one end of the junction; a read error may be the cause. The chain joins TRBV10-3 to TRBJ2-1; 13 bases map to TRBD2. The CDR3 is 14 residues long. The germline CDR1 and CDR2 sequences are ENHRY and SYGVKD. In nucleotides, the CDR3 is TGTGTCATCAGCGGGACTAGCGGGGTCAATGAGCAGTTCTTC. This codes for CVISGTSGVNEQFF.

Comments on this clonotype: At one of its ends the junction is not consistent with the germline gene, which may arise from a read error. CDR3 in amino acids: CASSQDARRFYGQYF. The CDR3 nucleotides are TGCGCCAGCAGCCAAGATGCCAGGAGATTCTACGGGCAGTACTTC. The rearrangement joins TRBV4-3 to TRBJ2-7; D ambiguous. Germline V CDR1 and CDR2: LGHNA, YSLEER. This CDR3 region has 15 residues.